These T cell receptor beta chains were read from a single sample in a study of blood T cell repertoires in COVID-19. Sequencing used immunoSEQ multiplex PCR; TCRdb keeps in-frame clones, though not all of them. This sample has approximately 69,000 clones; roughly 76% occur once, and the top ten carry about 20%. Sample: peripheral blood. The receptors were sampled from a woman between 65 and 79 years old with acute or convalescent COVID-19. The CDR3 runs from the conserved cysteine through the conserved F or W. The D gene is left open where the match is weak. Clone sizes are given selectively: once, few, many, or a class where the clone is expanded.

d_gene: NA
abundance: few
j_gene: TRBJ1-4
v_gene: TRBV5-8
CDR3nt: TGTGCCAGCAGCGGGGGACTGAATGAAAAACTGTTTTTT
CDR3aa: CASSGGLNEKLFF

d_gene: NA
abundance: NA
j_gene: TRBJ2-6
v_gene: TRBV19
CDR3nt: TGTGCCAGTAGGGAGACGGACAGTTCTGGGGCCAACGTCCTGACTTTC
CDR3aa: CASRETDSSGANVLTF

d_gene: TRBD1
abundance: NA
j_gene: TRBJ2-7
v_gene: TRBV27
CDR3nt: TGTGCCAGCAGTTTACGTACAGGGGTTTACTCCTACGAGCAGTACTTC
CDR3aa: CASSLRTGVYSYEQYF

d_gene: NA
abundance: NA
j_gene: TRBJ2-7
v_gene: TRBV6-4
CDR3nt: TGTGCCAGCCGACCCCACAGTACCTACGAGCAGTACTTC
CDR3aa: CASRPHSTYEQYF

d_gene: NA
abundance: NA
j_gene: TRBJ1-2
v_gene: TRBV28
CDR3nt: TGTGCCAGCACTCTACAGGGCTCCTATGGCTACACCTTC
CDR3aa: CASTLQGSYGYTF

d_gene: TRBD1
abundance: once
j_gene: TRBJ1-2
v_gene: TRBV10-3
CDR3nt: TGTGCCATCAGTGAGAGGGGGCATGGCTACACCTTC
CDR3aa: CAISERGHGYTF

d_gene: TRBD1
abundance: NA
j_gene: TRBJ2-3
v_gene: TRBV6-4
CDR3nt: TGTGCCAGCAGTAAGCAGGGGGCCACAGATACGCAGTATTTT
CDR3aa: CASSKQGATDTQYF

d_gene: TRBD2
abundance: NA
j_gene: TRBJ2-1
v_gene: TRBV19
CDR3nt: TGTGCCAGTACCCCAGGTAGCGGGAGGGCCGGGAATGAGCAGTTCTTC
CDR3aa: CASTPGSGRAGNEQFF

d_gene: TRBD2
abundance: NA
j_gene: TRBJ2-1
v_gene: TRBV5-1
CDR3nt: TGCGCCAGCAGCTTTTCCCCGGGACTAGCTAATGAGCAGTTCTTC
CDR3aa: CASSFSPGLANEQFF

d_gene: NA
abundance: few
j_gene: TRBJ1-5
v_gene: TRBV2
CDR3nt: TGTGCCAGCAAGCCCTCACAGGGTCCAAATCAGCCCCAGCATTTT
CDR3aa: CASKPSQGPNQPQHF

d_gene: NA
abundance: NA
j_gene: TRBJ2-2
v_gene: TRBV9
CDR3nt: TGTGCCAGCAGCCCCGCCGGACTCAAAAACCTCGGGGAGCTGTTTTTT
CDR3aa: CASSPAGLKNLGELFF

d_gene: NA
abundance: once
j_gene: TRBJ2-7
v_gene: TRBV19
CDR3nt: TGTGCCAGTAGTCATAGACGGGCGGGGAACGAGCAGTACTTC
CDR3aa: CASSHRRAGNEQYF

d_gene: NA
abundance: once
j_gene: TRBJ2-1
v_gene: TRBV28
CDR3nt: TGTGCCAGCAGCCCCCCAAAACTATACAATGAGCAGTTCTTC
CDR3aa: CASSPPKLYNEQFF

d_gene: NA
abundance: NA
j_gene: TRBJ1-1
v_gene: TRBV7-8
CDR3nt: TGTGCCAGCAGCTTGCAGGGATTTCGCACTGAAGCTTTCTTT
CDR3aa: CASSLQGFRTEAFF

d_gene: NA
abundance: NA
j_gene: TRBJ2-6
v_gene: TRBV18
CDR3nt: TGTGCCAGCTCACCGTCGACAGGGGACTACTCTGGGGCCAACGTCCTGACTTTC
CDR3aa: CASSPSTGDYSGANVLTF